These T cell receptor beta chains were read from a single sample in a study of T-cell reconstitution after alpha-beta-depleted transplantation in children. Via MiXCR, TCRdb re-called the PCR reads, giving one row per CDR3 protein. The repertoire holds about 16,000 distinct CDR3 sequences, with around 4.9% as singletons. The starting material was PBMCs, obtained before TCRalphabeta/CD19-depleted stem cell transplant. These TCRs come from a boy younger than 18 with acute lymphoblastic leukemia, due to receive a stem cell transplant. The CDR3 runs from the conserved cysteine through the conserved F or W. The D gene is left open where the match is weak. Clone size, where shown, is once, few, many, or a class for clones that have expanded.

many	TRBJ1-1	15	-	TRBV4-1	CASKGESGVNTEAFF	TGCGCCAGCAAGGGGGAGTCCGGGGTGAACACTGAAGCTTTCTTT
-	TRBJ2-3	15	-	TRBV11-3	CASSSPLGLADTQYF	TGTGCCAGCAGCTCACCTCTAGGGTTGGCAGATACGCAGTATTTT
many	TRBJ2-5	16	TRBD2	TRBV20-1	CSARQALAGDWETQYF	TGCAGTGCTAGACAGGCACTAGCGGGAGATTGGGAGACCCAGTACTTC
many	TRBJ1-3	14	-	TRBV12-3/TRBV12-4	CASTLQVSGNTIYF	TGTGCCAGCACCCTCCAGGTCTCTGGAAACACCATATATTTT
many	TRBJ2-5	15	TRBD1	TRBV27	CASRRQGRWKETQYF	TGTGCCAGCAGACGACAGGGGCGGTGGAAAGAGACCCAGTACTTC
many	TRBJ2-3	14	TRBD2	TRBV7-2	CASSSGLGTDTQYF	TGTGCCAGCAGCTCGGGACTAGGCACAGATACGCAGTATTTT
many	TRBJ2-1	14	TRBD1	TRBV18	CASSTDRGTIEQFF	TGTGCCAGCTCAACCGACAGGGGAACGATTGAGCAGTTCTTC
many	TRBJ2-1	15	TRBD2	TRBV6-5	CASLLLAGSYNEQFF	TGTGCCAGCCTACTACTAGCGGGCTCCTACAATGAGCAGTTCTTC
-	TRBJ2-7	14	-	TRBV4-2	CASSQERGWDEQYF	TGTGCCAGCAGCCAGGAGAGGGGTTGGGACGAGCAGTACTTC
many	TRBJ2-5	14	-	TRBV10-3	CAISGAGVWETQYF	TGTGCCATCAGTGGGGCTGGGGTCTGGGAGACCCAGTACTTC
many	TRBJ2-4	16	-	TRBV12-3/TRBV12-4	CASRPSQGFYQNIQYF	TGTGCCAGCAGGCCCTCACAGGGATTCTATCAAAACATTCAGTACTTC
many	TRBJ1-1	13	-	TRBV28	CASSQVLVTEAFF	TGTGCCAGCAGTCAAGTACTGGTCACTGAAGCTTTCTTT
many	TRBJ2-3	18	TRBD1	TRBV6-5	CASSYSFPRQGFPDTQYF	TGTGCCAGCAGTTACTCCTTTCCGAGACAGGGGTTCCCAGATACGCAGTATTTT
many	TRBJ1-1	14	-	TRBV27	CASRREGVGTEAFF	TGTGCCAGCAGAAGAGAGGGGGTAGGCACTGAAGCTTTCTTT
many	TRBJ1-2	12	-	TRBV19	CASSMGIYGYTF	TGTGCCAGTAGTATGGGTATCTATGGCTACACCTTC
many	TRBJ1-1	14	-	TRBV6-1	CASSEWTPNTEAFF	TGTGCCAGCAGTGAGTGGACACCGAACACTGAAGCTTTCTTT
many	TRBJ2-2	13	-	TRBV10-2	CASRPGGAGELFF	TGCGCCAGCAGGCCAGGTGGGGCCGGGGAGCTGTTTTTT
medium-sized	TRBJ2-5	13	-	TRBV7-7	CASSPTGQETQYF	TGTGCCAGCAGCCCGACGGGACAAGAGACCCAGTACTTC
medium-sized	TRBJ1-1	16	-	TRBV5-5	CASSLTPPGSNTEAFF	TGTGCCAGCAGCTTAACCCCTCCCGGTTCGAACACTGAAGCTTTCTTT
medium-sized	TRBJ2-1	17	TRBD2	TRBV5-1	CASSSGLAGGLPNEQFF	TGCGCCAGCAGCTCCGGACTAGCGGGAGGGCTTCCCAATGAGCAGTTCTTC
many	TRBJ1-2	15	-	TRBV3-1	CASSRETGPQYGYTF	TGTGCCAGCAGCCGAGAAACCGGGCCCCAATATGGCTACACCTTC
many	TRBJ2-7	18	-	TRBV9	CASSVGISAGLSSYEQYF	TGTGCCAGCAGCGTAGGGATTTCTGCGGGATTGAGCTCCTACGAGCAGTACTTC
few	TRBJ1-2	15	TRBD1	TRBV18	CASSPTGQGRFGYTF	TGTGCCAGCTCACCTACGGGACAGGGTAGATTTGGCTACACCTTC
many	TRBJ1-5	15	-	TRBV7-9	CASSLAGGKDQPQHF	TGTGCCAGCAGCTTAGCGGGGGGCAAGGATCAGCCCCAGCATTTT
few	TRBJ2-7	13	TRBD1	TRBV3-1	CASSQTGAYEQYF	TGTGCCAGCAGCCAAACAGGGGCCTACGAGCAGTACTTC
many	TRBJ1-2	12	-	TRBV19	CASSLPVGSYTF	TGTGCCAGTAGTCTCCCCGTGGGGAGCTACACCTTC
medium-sized	TRBJ2-1	15	-	TRBV7-2	CASSLVMGSYNEQFF	TGTGCCAGCAGCTTAGTAATGGGTTCCTACAATGAGCAGTTCTTC